Included here is one T cell receptor beta chain sequence, with context. Its antigen is not identified. The CDR3 totals 12 residues. Germline V gives CDR1 MNHEY, CDR2 SMNVEV (reference sequence). Trimming stripped 6 bases from V and 4 bases from J, with 10 bases between. This sample was taken from a study of OX40 agonist ivuxolimab in advanced cancers. Across the study: The group had a mean age of 60 years, ranged from roughly 23 to 90, and was around 82% male. Study observations and caveats: Researchers did not determine the expanded peripheral T cells' antigen specificity. In general, CD8+ T cells held more expanded clones than CD4+ did, on average.

The table came from immunoSEQ multiplex PCR; TCRdb's copy has only in-frame clones and leaves some out. The table records roughly 92,000 clones, around 90% of them present only once. This clonotype was sampled from an adult with an advanced solid tumor such as melanoma, head and neck, liver or kidney cancer. This material consisted of CD4+ or CD8+ T cells sorted from blood, taken in a trial of the OX40 agonist ivuxolimab. This chain uses TRBV27 with TRBJ2-7; D uncertain. CDR3 coding DNA: TGTGCCAGCAGCTCCCCGCTATACGAGCAGTACTTC. Its protein product is CASSSPLYEQYF.